These T cell receptor beta chains were read from a single sample in a study of blood T cell repertoires in COVID-19. The method was immunoSEQ multiplex PCR; TCRdb's version includes in-frame clones alone and lacks a portion of them. The sample shows 99,000 or so clones, approximately 83% of them seen only once. Input material: peripheral blood. The receptors were sampled from an elderly woman with active or convalescent COVID-19. Both conserved end residues are part of each CDR3. Fields, in order: J gene, clone size, V gene, D gene, CDR3 length, CDR3 DNA, CDR3 protein. The D gene is left open where the match is weak. Some rows have no size entry. The others give once, few or many, or a class for an expanded clone.

TRBJ1-2 - TRBV6-5 - 11 TGTGCCATCAGAGCTGAGGATGGCTACACCTTC CAIRAEDGYTF
TRBJ1-2 - TRBV19 TRBD1 14 TGTGCCAGTAGTATAGCAGCACAGGGGTTCGGCTACACCTTC CASSIAAQGFGYTF
TRBJ2-5 - TRBV6-5 - 16 TGTGCCAGCAGTTATTATAGCGGAGACCTTAAAGAGACCCAGTACTTC CASSYYSGDLKETQYF
TRBJ1-5 - TRBV18 - 15 TGTGCCAGCTCGCGGAACAGGGAGCTCAATCAGCCCCAGCATTTT CASSRNRELNQPQHF
TRBJ2-1 - TRBV7-9 - 17 TGTGCCAGCAGCTTGGTGGGAATTCAGGGTTTCTACAATGAGCAGTTCTTC CASSLVGIQGFYNEQFF
TRBJ2-3 - TRBV7-3 - 14 TGTGCCAGCAGTTACGGCGGGGGCAGGGATACGCAGTATTTT CASSYGGGRDTQYF
TRBJ2-1 - TRBV24-1 TRBD2 20 TGTGCCACCAGTACAATATCGGGGACTAGCGGGAGCGTTCCCTACAATGAGCAGTTCTTC CATSTISGTSGSVPYNEQFF
TRBJ1-5 - TRBV19 - 13 TGTGCCAGTACCTTATCAGGGGCTCAGCCCCAGCATTTT CASTLSGAQPQHF
TRBJ1-2 - TRBV4-2 TRBD1 18 TGTGCCAGCAGCCAAGATTTCGGACAGGGCCTAATGTCGGGCGGCTACACCTTC CASSQDFGQGLMSGGYTF
TRBJ2-6 once TRBV9 - 16 TGTGCCAGCAGCTCCGACAGGAGCTCTGGGGCCAACGTCCTGACTTTC CASSSDRSSGANVLTF
TRBJ1-2 - TRBV5-5 - 14 TGTGCCAGCAGCTTGTTGGGGGAGGGCTATGGCTACACCTTC CASSLLGEGYGYTF
TRBJ2-3 - TRBV7-2 TRBD2 15 TGTGCCAGCAGCCAGCGCGGGACTAGAATTGATACGCAGTATTTT CASSQRGTRIDTQYF
TRBJ2-3 - TRBV10-3 TRBD2 15 TGTGCCATCAGTTCCGGGACTAGCGGGGGAGATACGCAGTATTTT CAISSGTSGGDTQYF
TRBJ1-5 - TRBV19 - 15 TGTGCCAGTAGTTTGACCCCAGGGTCCGGTGGGCCCCAGCATTTT CASSLTPGSGGPQHF